This is a list of T cell receptor beta chains from one sample in a study of T cells expressing NK-cell markers. With the 5' RACE reads reprocessed, TCRdb shows one record per CDR3 protein and no DNA. In all, the sample yields about 540,000 distinct CDR3 sequences. Sequenced material: blood T cells: a sorted CD56 or NKG2C T cell subset, CD4+ or CD8+ T cells, or bulk PBMC T cells (not recorded which). These receptors were obtained from a man younger than 35 in good health. Each CDR3 is given with its conserved first and last residue.

j_gene,v_gene,CDR3aa
TRBJ2-3,TRBV7-2,CASSLTSGRAPGNTQYF
TRBJ2-5,TRBV20-1,CSASVAGGTQYF
TRBJ2-3,TRBV5-1,CASSLANLNTDTQYF
TRBJ2-4,TRBV2,CASSAGSQHIQYF
TRBJ2-7,TRBV20-1,CSATQTLAAPYEQYF
TRBJ1-3,TRBV5-1,CASSLDFRVRSGNTIYF
TRBJ2-1,TRBV11-2,CASSFGIYSYNEQFF
TRBJ2-7,TRBV6-5,CASSYSTPSSYSYEQYF
TRBJ2-7,TRBV20-1,CSARQLAGSYEQYF
TRBJ1-1,TRBV14,CASSQEWQNRNTEAFF
TRBJ2-1,TRBV29-1,CGGGFYNEQFF
TRBJ2-1,TRBV6-2/TRBV6-3,CASSYGGTVLQFF
TRBJ1-2,TRBV29-1,CSVGGFYGYTF
TRBJ2-1,TRBV4-3,CASTQEDRIYNEQFF
TRBJ2-1,TRBV24-1,CATSAPRQEYNEQFF
TRBJ2-3,TRBV5-4,CASSSGGKASTDTQYF
TRBJ1-2,TRBV14,CASSQAPTVYGYTF
TRBJ2-7,TRBV5-1,CASTSLLGQQYF
TRBJ2-2,TRBV29-1,CSVAGYSGELFF
TRBJ2-3,TRBV29-1,CSGRLATDTQYF
TRBJ2-3,TRBV9,CASSVGRDGSSTDTQYF